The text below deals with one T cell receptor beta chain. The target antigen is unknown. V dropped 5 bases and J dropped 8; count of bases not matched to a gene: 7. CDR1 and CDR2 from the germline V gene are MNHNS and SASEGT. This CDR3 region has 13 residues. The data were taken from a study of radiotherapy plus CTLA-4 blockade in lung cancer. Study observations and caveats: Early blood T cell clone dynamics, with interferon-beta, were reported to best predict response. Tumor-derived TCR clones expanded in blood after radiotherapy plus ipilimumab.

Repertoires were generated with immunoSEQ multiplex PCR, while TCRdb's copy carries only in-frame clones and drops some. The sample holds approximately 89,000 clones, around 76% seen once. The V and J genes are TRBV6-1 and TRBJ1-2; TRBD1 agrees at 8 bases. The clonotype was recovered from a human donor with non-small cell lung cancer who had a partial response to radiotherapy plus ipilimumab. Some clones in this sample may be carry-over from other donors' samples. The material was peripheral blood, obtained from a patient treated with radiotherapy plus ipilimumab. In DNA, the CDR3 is TGTGCCAGCAGTTTTGGACAGGGCCCGGGCTACACCTTC. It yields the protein CASSFGQGPGYTF.